The 10 T cell receptor beta chains listed next were all sequenced from one sample in a study of blood T cell repertoires in COVID-19. Sequencing used immunoSEQ multiplex PCR; TCRdb keeps in-frame clones, though not all of them. The data show 75,000 to 95,000 clones, with about 82% seen just once and roughly 18% held by the top ten. Sequenced input: peripheral blood. Source of these receptors: a man older than 75 with active or convalescent COVID-19.

The chain carries TRBV7-8 and TRBJ1-5, with 7 nucleotides matching TRBD1. Germline V gene data show CDR1 as SGHVS and CDR2 as FQNEAQ. V lost 5 bases, J lost 1 base, and 8 bases stayed unmatched. There are 16 residues in the CDR3. The CDR3 DNA reads TGTGCCAGCAGCACCCAACAGGGGACCAGCAATCAGCCCCAGCATTTT. Translating it yields CASSTQQGTSNQPQHF.

The chain's CDR3 is CASSGQGGYGYTF. The CDR3 coding sequence is TGTGCCAGCAGTGGACAGGGTGGGTATGGCTACACCTTC. The chain has TRBV12-3 or TRBV12-4 and TRBJ1-2, with 8 bases identical to TRBD1. Trimming at V came to 5 bases and at J to 5 bases, leaving 4 bases not matched to a gene. The CDR3 consists of 13 residues.

J is TRBJ2-4 and V is TRBV7-2, with 8 bases aligning to TRBD2. This CDR3 has 19 amino acids. With 5 bases clipped from V and 0 bases from J, the junction kept 15 bases outside the gene matches. Germline V gives CDR1 SGHTA, CDR2 FQGNSA. The CDR3: CASSPQGSGGLLAKNIQYF. The CDR3 bases are TGTGCCAGCAGCCCCCAGGGGAGCGGGGGCCTTCTAGCCAAAAACATTCAGTACTTC.

The chain is built from TRBV19 and TRBJ2-1; 13 nucleotides agree with TRBD2. The CDR3 length is 19 residues. CDR1 is LNHDA and CDR2 is SQIVND in the germline V gene (reference sequence). The J segment lost 0 bases and the V segment lost 6 bases, leaving 11 bases of the junction unmatched. CDR3 sequence reads: CASRTTSGGQKYSYNEQFF. The CDR3 nucleotides are TGTGCCAGTAGAACGACTAGCGGGGGGCAAAAATACTCCTACAATGAGCAGTTCTTC.

The V and J genes are TRBV7-8 and TRBJ2-6, with D perhaps TRBD2 (5 bases). Germline assignment: CDR1 SGHVS and CDR2 FQNEAQ. CDR3 length: 15 residues. V lost 5 bases and J 0 bases, leaving 8 bases between the germline ends. The CDR3, as DNA: TGTGCCAGCAGCCGCAGCGGCTCTGGGGCCAACGTCCTGACTTTC. It encodes CASSRSGSGANVLTF.

The chain carries TRBV5-4 and TRBJ1-6, with 12 bases lining up with TRBD1. Looked up from germline, CDR1 is SGHNT and CDR2 is YYREEE (reference sequence). With V trimmed by 3 bases and J by 9 bases, 10 bases remained unmatched. The CDR3 covers 17 residues. CDR3 sequence reads: CASSSGQGAPLGSPLHF. The DNA of the CDR3 is TGTGCCAGCAGCTCGGGACAGGGGGCTCCATTGGGTTCACCCCTCCACTTT.

The rearrangement uses TRBV2 and TRBJ1-2; D is possibly TRBD1 (5 bases). Per the germline V gene, CDR1 is SNHLY and CDR2 is FYNNEI. Trimming left V 11 bases short and J 8 bases short, with 12 bases between. The CDR3 is 10 amino acids. The DNA for the CDR3 is TGTGCCGGAAGGGACTTCGGCTACACCTTC. Encoded protein: CAGRDFGYTF.

The chain couples TRBV19 to TRBJ1-5; maybe TRBD1 (5 bases). The CDR3 consists of 13 residues. V was cut by 7 bases and J by 5 bases, with 12 bases left in between. Germline V gene data show CDR1 as LNHDA and CDR2 as SQIVND (reference sequence). The CDR3 coding sequence is TGTGCCAGTACCAATGGGGCAGATCAGCCCCAGCATTTT. Its protein is CASTNGADQPQHF.

The gene calls are TRBV23-1 and TRBJ2-7, with 13 positions matching TRBD2. TRBV23-1 is filed as an ORF, its function uncertain. Trimming cost V 8 bases and J 4 bases; bases outside gene matches: 20. CDR3 length: 19 amino acids. CDR3 loop: CASPPPWQGGTSGVYEQYV. DNA for the CDR3: TGCGCCAGCCCACCCCCCTGGCAGGGTGGGACTAGCGGGGTTTACGAGCAGTACGTC.

This clone was picked up one time. The chain couples TRBV7-9 to TRBJ2-5; D possibly corresponds to TRBD1 (6 bases). V lost 1 base and J 2 bases, leaving 11 bases between the germline ends. This CDR3 is 15 amino acids long. Germline assignment: CDR1 SEHNR and CDR2 FQNEAQ (reference sequence). The CDR3 loop reads CASSLVGHQQETQYF. The CDR3 bases are TGTGCCAGCAGCTTAGTGGGACACCAGCAAGAGACCCAGTACTTC.